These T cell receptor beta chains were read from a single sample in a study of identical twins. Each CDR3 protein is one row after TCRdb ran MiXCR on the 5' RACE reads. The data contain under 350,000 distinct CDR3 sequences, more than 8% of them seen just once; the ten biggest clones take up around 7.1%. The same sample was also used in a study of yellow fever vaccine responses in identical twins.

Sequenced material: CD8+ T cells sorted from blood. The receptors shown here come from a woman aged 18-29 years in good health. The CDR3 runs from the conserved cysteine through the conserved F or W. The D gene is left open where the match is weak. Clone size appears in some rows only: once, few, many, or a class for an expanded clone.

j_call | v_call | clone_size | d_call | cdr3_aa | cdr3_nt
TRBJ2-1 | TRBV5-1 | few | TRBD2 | CASSKEASGEYNEQFF | TGCGCCAGCAGCAAGGAAGCTAGCGGCGAGTACAATGAGCAGTTCTTC
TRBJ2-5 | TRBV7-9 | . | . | CASSQHVPWETQYF | TGTGCCAGCAGCCAACACGTTCCTTGGGAGACCCAGTACTTC
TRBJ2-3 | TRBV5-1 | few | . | CASSPRTDGADTQYF | TGCGCCAGCAGCCCACGGACGGATGGGGCAGATACGCAGTATTTT
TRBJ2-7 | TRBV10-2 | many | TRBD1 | CASSSGTGHYEQYF | TGCGCCAGCAGCTCCGGGACAGGCCACTACGAGCAGTACTTC
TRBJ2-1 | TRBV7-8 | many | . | CASSLGGLASSYNEQFF | TGTGCCAGCAGCTTAGGAGGGCTAGCGTCCTCCTACAATGAGCAGTTCTTC
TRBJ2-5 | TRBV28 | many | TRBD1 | CASSLMGQVLELQETQYF | TGTGCCAGCAGTTTAATGGGACAGGTTTTAGAACTTCAAGAGACCCAGTACTTC
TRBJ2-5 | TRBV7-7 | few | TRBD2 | CASSFQRGETQYF | TGTGCTAGCAGCTTCCAGCGGGGAGAGACCCAGTACTTC
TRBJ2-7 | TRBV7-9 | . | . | CASSSAGSYEQYF | TGTGCCAGCAGCTCCGCGGGCTCCTACGAGCAGTACTTC
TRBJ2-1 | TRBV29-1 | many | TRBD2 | CSVEPPGLAANNEQFF | TGCAGCGTTGAACCACCTGGACTAGCGGCAAACAATGAGCAGTTCTTC
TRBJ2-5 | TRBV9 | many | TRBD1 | CASSGKQGALTQYF | TGTGCCAGCAGCGGAAAACAGGGGGCGTTGACCCAGTACTTC
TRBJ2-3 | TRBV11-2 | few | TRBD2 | CASSLLESGSGIQSSTDTQYF | TGTGCCAGCAGCTTATTAGAAAGTGGTAGCGGGATACAATCTAGCACAGATACGCAGTATTTT
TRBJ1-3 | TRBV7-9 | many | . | CASSLEGNTIYF | TGTGCCAGCAGCTTAGAAGGAAACACCATATATTTT
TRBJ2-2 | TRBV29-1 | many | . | CSVELWSSGELFF | TGCAGCGTTGAATTGTGGAGTTCCGGGGAGCTGTTTTTT
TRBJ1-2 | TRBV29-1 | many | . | CSVVGQGPHYGYTF | TGCAGCGTTGTGGGGCAGGGCCCGCACTATGGCTACACCTTC
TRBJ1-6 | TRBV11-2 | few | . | CASSPRQAGSPLHF | TGTGCCAGCAGCCCGAGACAGGCAGGTTCACCCCTCCACTTT
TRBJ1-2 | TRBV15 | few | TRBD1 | CATRTGLYGYTF | TGTGCCACACGGACAGGGCTTTATGGCTACACCTTC
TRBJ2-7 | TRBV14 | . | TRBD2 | CASSQVRRGSAGGRNYEQYF | TGTGCCAGCAGCCAAGTCCGGCGGGGTTCAGCGGGAGGGCGAAACTACGAGCAGTACTTC